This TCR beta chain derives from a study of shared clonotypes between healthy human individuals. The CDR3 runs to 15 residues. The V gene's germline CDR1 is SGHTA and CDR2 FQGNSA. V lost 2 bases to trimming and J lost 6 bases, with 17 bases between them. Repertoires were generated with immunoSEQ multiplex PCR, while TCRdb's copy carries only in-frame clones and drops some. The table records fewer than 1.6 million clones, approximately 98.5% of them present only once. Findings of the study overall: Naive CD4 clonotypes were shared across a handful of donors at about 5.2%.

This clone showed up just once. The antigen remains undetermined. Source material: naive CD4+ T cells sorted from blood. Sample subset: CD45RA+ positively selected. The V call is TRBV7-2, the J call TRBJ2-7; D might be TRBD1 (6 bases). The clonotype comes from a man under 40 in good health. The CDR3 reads CASSLWKGGTGEQYF. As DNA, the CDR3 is TGTGCCAGCAGCTTATGGAAAGGGGGAACTGGCGAGCAGTACTTC.